The 19 T cell receptor beta chains below all came from one sample that was sequenced in a study of blood T cell repertoires in COVID-19. Produced via immunoSEQ multiplex PCR; TCRdb's table is partial and in-frame only. The sample lists about 280,000 clones, approximately 90% occurring once. Specimen: PBMCs or T cells enriched from blood (not recorded which). The receptors were sampled from a woman under 40 with acute COVID-19.

The CDR3 sequence: CASSLGRQGYDEQYF. The CDR3 region has the DNA TGCGCCAGCAGCTTGGGGCGACAGGGGTACGACGAGCAGTACTTC. The rearrangement links TRBV5-1 to TRBJ2-7; 8 positions agree with TRBD1. V was clipped by 0 bases and J by 5 bases; unmatched bases: 7. The CDR3 has 15 residues. The germline V gene has CDR1 SGHRS and CDR2 YFSETQ. The full variable domain, completed using reference TRBV5-1 and TRBJ2-7, is KAGVTQTPRYLIKTRGQQVTLSCSPISGHRSVSWYQQTPGQGLQFLFEYFSETQRNKGNFPGRFSGRQFSNSRSEMNVSTLELGDSALYLCASSLGRQGYDEQYFGPGTRLTVT.

The chain has TRBV18 and TRBJ2-7; possible D gene TRBD1, 5 bases. Germline V gene data show CDR1 as KGHSH and CDR2 as LQKENI. V was trimmed by 3 bases and J by 7 bases, leaving 13 bases between them. The CDR3 totals 13 residues. The CDR3: CASSPPGRVEQYF. The CDR3 nucleotides are TGTGCCAGCTCACCGCCCGGCAGGGTGGAGCAGTACTTC.

This clone turned up a few times. The chain couples TRBV15 to TRBJ2-3, with 7 bases fitting TRBD2. Germline-derived CDR1 and CDR2 are LNHNV and YYDKDF (reference sequence). V lost 1 base and J lost 4; bases outside the gene matches: 5. The CDR3 has 15 amino acids. The CDR3 loop is CATSRGGGSPDTQYF. The CDR3 nucleotides are TGTGCCACCAGCAGAGGGGGCGGGAGTCCAGATACGCAGTATTTT.

This rearrangement joins TRBV10-3 to TRBJ2-7, with TRBD1 as a possible D gene (5 bases). V was cut by 10 bases and J by 3 bases, with 10 bases left in between. Germline V gene data show CDR1 as ENHRY and CDR2 as SYGVKD. This CDR3 contains 11 residues. CDR3 DNA sequence: TGTGCCACCGTGGACAACTACGAGCAGTACTTC. It translates to CATVDNYEQYF.

This chain connects TRBV2 to TRBJ2-3; D gene unclear. CDR3 length equals 14 residues. Trimming cost V 3 bases and J 2 bases, with 9 bases left between them. The germline V gene encodes CDR1 SNHLY and CDR2 FYNNEI. CDR3 nucleotide sequence: TGTGCCAGCAGTGACAGTTCTTCCACAGATACGCAGTATTTT. Translating gives CASSDSSSTDTQYF.

This clone showed up just once. V gene TRBV19 combines with J gene TRBJ2-1, with 9 bases aligning to TRBD2. The CDR3 loop spans 14 amino acids. From germline, CDR1 is LNHDA and CDR2 SQIVND (reference sequence). J was trimmed by 8 bases and V by 9 bases; bases with no gene match: 11. The DNA of the CDR3 is TGTGCCAGCGGGATAGCGGGAGTTCGGGATGAGCAGTTCTTC. This translates into CASGIAGVRDEQFF.

This clone was recorded only once. The V gene is TRBV7-2, the J gene TRBJ2-2; 7 bases are a match to TRBD1. CDR1 is SGHTA, CDR2 FQGNSA, per germline. This CDR3 spans 15 amino acids. The V and J ends lost 3 bases and 4 bases, in that order; junction bases with no gene match: 5. The CDR3 region has the DNA TGTGCCAGCAGCTTCGCCGCAGGGGGCACCGGGGAGCTGTTTTTT. Protein sequence: CASSFAAGGTGELFF.

V gene TRBV19 combines with J gene TRBJ1-3, with 9 nucleotides matching TRBD1. The J segment lost 4 bases and the V segment lost 5 bases, leaving 6 bases of the junction unmatched. The CDR3 extends over 15 amino acids. Germline V gene lookup returns CDR1 LNHDA and CDR2 SQIVND (reference sequence). For the CDR3, the DNA is TGTGCCAGTAGTTCAAGGACAGGGGCCGGAAACACCATATATTTT. Protein: CASSSRTGAGNTIYF.

The table lists this clone with a count of one. The V call is TRBV28, the J call TRBJ2-7; TRBD2 matches 12 bases. V lost 5 bases to trimming and J lost 3 bases; unmatched junction nucleotides: 11. The CDR3 covers 17 residues. CDR1 MDHEN and CDR2 SYDVKM come from the germline V gene. CDR3 sequence: CASSGGLAGITLYEQYF. CDR3 DNA: TGTGCCAGCAGTGGGGGACTAGCGGGCATCACCCTCTACGAGCAGTACTTC.

This clone was seen just once. The chain recombines TRBV9 with TRBJ2-7; 16 bases agree with TRBD2. Germline values: CDR1 SGDLS, CDR2 YYNGEE. V lost 4 bases to trimming and J lost 7 bases; unmatched junction nucleotides: 8. There are 16 residues in the CDR3. The CDR3 loop is CASSPSGTSGRGEQYF. In nucleotides, the CDR3 is TGTGCCAGCAGCCCCAGCGGGACTAGCGGGAGGGGGGAGCAGTACTTC.

The chain recombines TRBV7-9 with TRBJ2-1; TRBD1 matches 8 bases. The germline V gene encodes CDR1 SEHNR and CDR2 FQNEAQ (reference sequence). There are 15 residues in the CDR3. V gave up 1 base and J gave up 9 bases; unmatched junction bases: 8. The chain's CDR3 is CASSLVSDRAAEQFF. Written as DNA, the CDR3 is TGTGCCAGCAGCTTAGTCTCGGACAGGGCGGCTGAGCAGTTCTTC.

The rearrangement links TRBV1 to TRBJ2-1; the table's D gene call, TRBD2, was not cross checked with the DNA. TRBV1 is labeled a pseudogene. The CDR3 runs to 17 residues. Here the CDR3 reads CTGPPGLAATLARGQFF. The CDR3 DNA is TGCACCGGACCCCCGGGACTAGCTGCCACCCTAGCGAGAGGGCAGTTCTTC.

This clone was seen a few times. The CDR3 bases are TGTGCCAGCAGCCGGGGACTAGCGGAGGGGATCATTCAGTACTTC. Encoded protein: CASSRGLAEGIIQYF. This chain links TRBV6-5 with TRBJ2-4; 11 bases agree with TRBD2. Germline assignment: CDR1 MNHEY and CDR2 SVGAGI. This CDR3 has 15 amino acids. V lost 6 bases, J lost 9 bases, and 10 bases stayed unmatched.

This rearrangement joins TRBV20-1 to TRBJ1-1; TRBD1 might be the D (5 bases). The CDR3 runs 15 residues. Trimming stripped 3 bases from V and 4 bases from J, with 18 bases between. Germline-derived CDR1 and CDR2 are DFQATT and SNEGSKA (reference sequence). DNA for the CDR3: TGCAGTGCTAGTTTAATTGATTCGGGGGGCACTGAAGCTTTCTTT. Amino acid sequence: CSASLIDSGGTEAFF.

J is TRBJ1-1 and V is TRBV28; maybe TRBD1 (5 bases). The V end was cut by 0 bases, the J end by 2 bases, with 7 bases between. Germline assignment: CDR1 MDHEN and CDR2 SYDVKM. This CDR3 comprises 14 residues. The CDR3 sequence is CASSLWQGNTEAFF. DNA of the CDR3: TGTGCCAGCAGTTTATGGCAGGGAAACACTGAAGCTTTCTTT.

This chain uses TRBV7-9 with TRBJ1-4; 9 nucleotides agree with TRBD1. V gave up 2 bases and J gave up 8 bases; unmatched junction bases: 12. The CDR3 sequence is 17 residues long. The germline gives CDR1 SEHNR, CDR2 FQNEAQ (reference sequence). CDR3 DNA sequence: TGTGCCAGCAGCTTATCTTCAACAGGGGGCGTTTGGGAAAAACTGTTTTTT. Encoded protein: CASSLSSTGGVWEKLFF.

This chain uses TRBV10-3 with TRBJ2-7, with D hard to call. The V end was cut by 2 bases, the J end by 5 bases, with 10 bases between. CDR1 and CDR2 from the germline V gene are ENHRY and SYGVKD. The CDR3 has 13 amino acids. The CDR3 DNA follows: TGTGCCATCAGTGAGATGGCTTCCCACGAGCAGTACTTC. The encoded protein is CAISEMASHEQYF.

The genes are TRBV4-1 and TRBJ1-5; 7 bases agree with TRBD1. Germline V gives CDR1 MGHRA, CDR2 YSYEKL. V shed 1 base and J 5 bases; nucleotides not matched to a gene: 2. CDR3 length: 14 amino acids. The DNA for the CDR3 is TGCGCCAGCAGCCAAGGACAGGGAGATCAGCCCCAGCATTTT. Translation gives CASSQGQGDQPQHF.

The J gene is TRBJ2-7, the V gene TRBV12-3 or TRBV12-4; D is perhaps TRBD1 (5 bases). The CDR3 is 13 residues long. Trimming removed 7 bases from V and 7 bases from J, with 17 bases in between. The CDR3 loop is CASTLGLLGEQYF. CDR3 nucleotide sequence: TGTGCCAGCACCTTGGGGCTTCTGGGAGAGCAGTACTTC.